The 24 T cell receptor beta chains below all came from one sample that was sequenced in a study of Tregs in tolerant kidney transplant recipients. The table came from immunoSEQ multiplex PCR; TCRdb's copy has only in-frame clones and leaves some out. The data contain about 44,000 clones, roughly 95% of them singletons. These receptors have no known antigen. Material: Tregs from blood cultured with allogeneic cells. These TCRs come from a human donor in good health.

The gene calls are TRBV4-1 and TRBJ1-1, with TRBD1 as a possible D gene (5 bases). This CDR3 contains 17 residues. From germline, CDR1 is MGHRA and CDR2 YSYEKL. V lost 0 bases and J lost 4, with 18 bases in between. The CDR3 spells CASSQDPAVAGGTEAFF. The DNA of the CDR3 is TGCGCCAGCAGCCAAGATCCTGCGGTGGCGGGGGGCACTGAAGCTTTCTTT.

The chain couples TRBV21-1 to TRBJ1-1; the tabulated D call, TRBD1, remains unverified against the DNA. TRBV21-1 is a pseudogene segment. The CDR3 loop spans 17 amino acids. This chain's CDR3 is CASSKLRRQGGATEAFF. CDR3 DNA sequence: TGTGCCAGCAGCAAATTGCGGCGACAGGGTGGGGCCACTGAAGCTTTCTTT.

The genes are TRBV6-1 and TRBJ1-5; 12 nucleotides agree with TRBD1. Trimming removed 2 bases from V and 2 bases from J; junction bases left unmatched: 4. Germline CDR1 is MNHNS and CDR2 is SASEGT. The CDR3 is 17 residues long. The CDR3 nucleotides are TGTGCCAGCAGTGAATGGGGACAGGGGGCTGGCAATCAGCCCCAGCATTTT. Protein sequence: CASSEWGQGAGNQPQHF.

The V gene is TRBV15, the J gene TRBJ2-7, with TRBD2 identical over 13 bases. This CDR3 region has 20 residues. Germline trimming cut 0 bases from V and 4 bases from J; bases unmatched to any gene: 15. From germline, CDR1 is LNHNV and CDR2 YYDKDF (reference sequence). The CDR3 is CATSRDQTSGRQRSRYEQYF. The CDR3 bases are TGTGCCACCAGCAGAGATCAGACTAGCGGGAGGCAGAGAAGCCGGTACGAGCAGTACTTC.

The chain uses TRBV2 and TRBJ2-4; D is perhaps TRBD2 (7 bases). V was shortened by 1 base and J by 6 bases, with 13 bases between the two germline ends. There are 15 residues in the CDR3. Germline V gene lookup returns CDR1 SNHLY and CDR2 FYNNEI. The CDR3 sequence is CASSEERGRGNIQYF. The CDR3 DNA follows: TGTGCCAGCAGTGAAGAAAGGGGGAGGGGAAACATTCAGTACTTC.

The V call is TRBV6-1, the J call TRBJ1-2, with a tentative D call TRBD1 (5 bases). The V gene lost 2 bases and the J gene lost 8 bases, with 15 bases spanning the gap. The CDR3 contains 14 residues. Germline CDR1 reads MNHNS; CDR2 reads SASEGT. CDR3: CASSERAGQGGYTF. CDR3 DNA: TGTGCCAGCAGTGAACGGGCGGGGCAGGGAGGCTACACCTTC.

V usage is TRBV18 and J usage is TRBJ2-1; 9 bases are shared with TRBD1. CDR3 size: 16 residues. Trimming took 5 bases from V and 4 from J; bases not matched to a gene: 9. The germline gives CDR1 KGHSH, CDR2 LQKENI. The CDR3: CASSGQGQGPYNEQFF. CDR3 DNA sequence: TGTGCCAGCTCAGGCCAAGGACAGGGGCCGTACAATGAGCAGTTCTTC.

This sequence joins TRBV21-1 and TRBJ1-1; the table's D gene call, TRBD1, was not cross checked with the DNA. TRBV21-1 is a pseudogene. The CDR3 spans 17 residues. This chain's CDR3 is CASSRGDRLVLDTEAFF. The CDR3 nucleotides are TGTGCCAGCAGCAGGGGGGACAGGCTGGTACTCGACACTGAAGCTTTCTTT.

The genes are TRBV5-4 and TRBJ2-3; no clear D gene. Deletions cut 0 bases from V and 0 bases from J, with 8 bases between. This CDR3 region has 15 residues. Germline lookup yields CDR1 SGHNT and CDR2 YYREEE (reference sequence). In DNA, the CDR3 is TGTGCCAGCAGCTTGGCAGCGACTAGCACAGATACGCAGTATTTT. As protein: CASSLAATSTDTQYF.

V is TRBV15 and J is TRBJ2-1; 9 bases fit TRBD2. The CDR3 length is 13 residues. Germline CDR1 and CDR2: LNHNV and YYDKDF (reference sequence). The ends lost 5 bases at V and 14 bases at J; junction bases unmatched: 10. As DNA, the CDR3 is TGTGCCACCAGCGGGGGGGTAGCGGGAGTGGAGTTCTTC. This translates into CATSGGVAGVEFF.

The rearrangement joins TRBV7-9 to TRBJ2-3; D is unclear. V gave up 5 bases and J gave up 0 bases, with 12 bases separating them. The CDR3 has 15 amino acids. The germline CDR1 and CDR2 sequences are SEHNR and FQNEAQ (reference sequence). This CDR3 reads CASSNLVGSTDTQYF. The CDR3 bases are TGTGCCAGCAGCAACCTAGTGGGAAGCACAGATACGCAGTATTTT.

DNA for the CDR3: TGTGCCAGCAGCGTACACCCCGGGACCCCGAGCACAGATACGCAGTATTTT. This gives the protein CASSVHPGTPSTDTQYF. The chain links TRBV9 to TRBJ2-3; the D gene could be TRBD1 or TRBD2 (5 bases each). Per the germline V gene, CDR1 is SGDLS and CDR2 is YYNGEE. This CDR3 region has 17 residues. The ends were cut back, 1 base at V and 0 bases at J, with 15 bases in the middle.

This clone was observed a handful of times. The chain recombines TRBV6-5 with TRBJ1-4, with TRBD1 matching over 7 bases. Trimming took 6 bases from V and 7 from J; bases not matched to a gene: 11. Germline CDR1 and CDR2: MNHEY and SVGAGI. The CDR3 covers 15 residues. Here the CDR3 DNA reads TGTGCCAGCAGCCGCGACAGGGAGGGAGGTGAAAAACTGTTTTTT. The encoded protein is CASSRDREGGEKLFF.

J is TRBJ2-2 and V is TRBV7-9; a weak D match, TRBD2 (5 bases). The CDR3 has 15 residues. V was pared by 2 bases and J by 2 bases, with 9 bases between. Germline V gives CDR1 SEHNR, CDR2 FQNEAQ (reference sequence). CDR3: CASSLSGINTGELFF. Here the CDR3 DNA reads TGTGCCAGCAGCTTATCCGGGATTAACACCGGGGAGCTGTTTTTT.

This chain connects TRBV7-9 to TRBJ1-1; TRBD1 matches at 10 bases. This CDR3 comprises 17 residues. Germline V gene data show CDR1 as SEHNR and CDR2 as FQNEAQ (reference sequence). The V gene end was trimmed by 1 base and the J gene end by 4 bases; junction bases not matched to a gene: 9. CDR3 protein: CASSLVDRGIVGTEAFF. The CDR3 region has the DNA TGTGCCAGCAGCTTAGTGGACAGGGGGATCGTTGGCACTGAAGCTTTCTTT.

This clone was observed once. The V call is TRBV6-5, the J call TRBJ1-1; D unclear. This CDR3 comprises 14 residues. V gave up 7 bases and J gave up 0 bases, with 12 bases separating them. Germline assignment: CDR1 MNHEY and CDR2 SVGAGI. CDR3: CASKKEHLNTEAFF. The CDR3 nucleotides read TGTGCCAGCAAGAAGGAACATTTGAACACTGAAGCTTTCTTT.

J is TRBJ1-3 and V is TRBV6-5, with a tentative D call TRBD1 (6 bases). In germline, CDR1 is MNHEY, CDR2 SVGAGI. Between the trimmed V and J ends, which lost 10 bases and 0 bases, there was a span of 16 bases. The CDR3 has 15 residues. The DNA for the CDR3 is TGTGCCACCCGTAGACAGGACCGCTCTGGAAACACCATATATTTT. It yields the protein CATRRQDRSGNTIYF.

The V and J genes are TRBV5-1 and TRBJ2-5; 7 positions match TRBD2. Germline V lookup: CDR1 SGHRS, CDR2 YFSETQ. V trimming: 2 bases; J trimming: 5 bases; junction bases outside the gene matches: 6. The CDR3 consists of 14 residues. CDR3 residues: CASSFQRGYETQYF. CDR3 sequence (DNA): TGCGCCAGCAGCTTTCAGCGGGGCTACGAGACCCAGTACTTC.

V gene TRBV5-8 combines with J gene TRBJ2-5; 9 bases fit TRBD2. The CDR3 totals 15 residues. J lost 5 bases, V lost 5 bases, and 10 bases had no gene match. The germline V gene has CDR1 SGHTS and CDR2 YDEGEE. In nucleotides, the CDR3 is TGTGCCAGCAGGTTGCGCGGGGGGGATGTCGAGACCCAGTACTTC. This translates into CASRLRGGDVETQYF.

The chain links TRBV5-4 to TRBJ1-1; D unresolved. The CDR3 contains 15 residues. Germline V CDR1 and CDR2: SGHNT, YYREEE (reference sequence). V was shortened by 0 bases and J by 3 bases, with 12 bases between the two germline ends. The CDR3 loop is CASSLDIGQDTEAFF. In DNA, the CDR3 is TGTGCCAGCAGCTTGGACATCGGGCAAGACACTGAAGCTTTCTTT.

This chain connects TRBV2 to TRBJ2-7, with D perhaps matching TRBD1 (6 bases). Germline-derived CDR1 and CDR2 are SNHLY and FYNNEI. Trimming took off 6 bases at V and 0 bases at J, with 9 bases between the two ends. This CDR3 has 13 amino acids. This chain's CDR3 is CASRAGASYEQYF. The DNA for the CDR3 is TGTGCCAGCAGAGCAGGGGCCTCCTACGAGCAGTACTTC.

The chain couples TRBV19 to TRBJ2-7, with a weak D call TRBD2 (6 bases). Germline lookup yields CDR1 LNHDA and CDR2 SQIVND (reference sequence). The germline V and J ends were trimmed by 9 bases and 0 bases, with 9 bases remaining between them. The CDR3 has 12 residues. In DNA, the CDR3 is TGTGCCAGCGGGAGTCTCTCCTACGAGCAGTACTTC. This translates into CASGSLSYEQYF.

Notes on this clone: At one of its ends the junction is not consistent with the germline gene, which may arise from a read error. This chain joins TRBV6-5 and TRBJ1-1; 11 bases line up with TRBD1. The germline V gene encodes CDR1 MNHEY and CDR2 SVGAGI. The CDR3 consists of 13 residues. This CDR3 reads CASSYRTGGALIF. CDR3 in DNA: TGTGCCAGCAGTTACCGGACAGGGGGCGCTCTGATTTTT.

This rearrangement joins TRBV10-2 to TRBJ1-2; possible D gene TRBD1, 5 bases. Germline V lookup: CDR1 WSHSY, CDR2 SAAADI. CDR3 length: 15 amino acids. The V gene lost 3 bases and the J gene lost 7 bases, with 18 bases spanning the gap. The CDR3, as DNA: TGCGCCAGCAGTGACCCCGTGGGGGGGTTGCGTGGCTACACCTTC. Its translation: CASSDPVGGLRGYTF.